This T cell receptor (beta chain) came from a study of control samples from healthy donors and cancer patients. Profiled with immunoSEQ multiplex PCR; TCRdb holds only in-frame clones, not every one. The sample contains 74,000 or so clones, 89% of which appear only once. This receptor was identified in a man between 50 and 59 years old in good health. The source material was blood.

The CDR3 reads CASTNSVRQQETQYF. CDR3 sequence (DNA): TGCGCCAGCACCAACTCGGTGCGCCAACAAGAGACCCAGTACTTC. This chain joins TRBV4-1 and TRBJ2-5; no firm D call. The CDR3 is made up of 15 amino acids. Per germline, CDR1 MGHRA and CDR2 YSYEKL. The germline V and J ends were trimmed by 7 bases and 2 bases, with 17 bases remaining between them.